These T cell receptor beta chains were read from a single sample in a study of T cell repertoires in ileal Crohn's disease. TCRdb's table, derived via immunoSEQ multiplex PCR, lists solely in-frame clones and lacks some. The sample has about 12,000 clones, 80% to 90% seen once; the top ten hold approximately 17%. The sample comprised ileal tissue. The origin of the receptors is an adult with Crohn's disease. The CDR3 runs from the conserved cysteine through the conserved F or W. Clone size is stated in some rows and not others, as once, few, many or a class when expanded.

abundance	v_gene	j_gene	CDR3aa
-	TRBV2	TRBJ2-1	CASRQWADNEQFF
-	TRBV5-1	TRBJ2-3	CASSLGLATDTQYF
medium-sized	TRBV7-6	TRBJ2-2	CASRDTGTGPTGELFF
-	TRBV6-1	TRBJ2-5	CASTGQRLQETQYF
-	TRBV10-1	TRBJ2-4	CASSTSGRRNIQYF
few	TRBV9	TRBJ1-2	CASSGINSYYGYTF
few	TRBV6-4	TRBJ2-2	CASSRAGTGSNTGELFF
-	TRBV11-2	TRBJ2-7	CASSLAAGANYEQYF
-	TRBV29-1	TRBJ2-7	CSVEDVQGGPEQYF
medium-sized	TRBV5-1	TRBJ2-1	CASSGGLVGVDEQFF
-	TRBV4-1	TRBJ1-2	CASSQGGNRAYGYTF
-	TRBV5-1	TRBJ2-7	CASSLSGNSYEQYF
-	TRBV2	TRBJ1-2	CASSDHGGPSATSF
-	TRBV6-1	TRBJ1-5	CASRDPGTGVQPQHF
-	TRBV6-1	TRBJ2-3	CASSDLTRGFGTDTQYF
few	TRBV29-1	TRBJ2-1	CSVGGEGGNEQFF
-	TRBV6-4	TRBJ2-2	CASRQGANTGELFF
-	TRBV9	TRBJ2-2	CASSPGSTPTGELFF
-	TRBV30	TRBJ1-2	CAWIPGPRGFNYGYTF
-	TRBV2	TRBJ2-5	CASSENTGRVETQYF
-	TRBV5-6	TRBJ2-5	CATGASGALRETQYF
-	TRBV18	TRBJ2-5	CASSPSQETQYF
-	TRBV5-1	TRBJ2-1	CSSGAKQGYNEQFF